The next 6 T cell receptor beta chains were all read from a single sample in a study of blood T cell repertoires in COVID-19. Clones were read by immunoSEQ multiplex PCR, and TCRdb kept only the in-frame ones, dropping some. The repertoire holds approximately 240,000 clones, with 92% as singletons. The sequenced sample consisted of peripheral blood. These receptor sequences come from a man aged 30-40 years with COVID-19, enrolled during active disease.

The CDR3 bases are TGTGCCAGCAGCTTTACACAGGGCTCTGGGGCCAACGTCCTGACTTTC. It yields the protein CASSFTQGSGANVLTF. This sequence joins TRBV7-3 and TRBJ2-6, with D maybe TRBD1 (6 bases). Per the germline V gene, CDR1 is SGHTA and CDR2 is FQGTGA. Trimming pared 3 bases from V and 0 bases from J, leaving 9 bases between. This CDR3 is 16 amino acids long.

This clone has only one observation. The chain combines TRBV4-2 with TRBJ2-7, with TRBD1 matching over 8 bases. The CDR3 loop spans 16 amino acids. Germline assignment: CDR1 LGHNA and CDR2 YNFKEQ. V lost 1 base to trimming and J lost 0 bases; unmatched junction nucleotides: 5. The DNA for the CDR3 is TGTGCCAGCAGCCAAGCCGAGGGACAGGCCTCCTACGAGCAGTACTTC. Residues: CASSQAEGQASYEQYF.

The chain carries TRBV5-1 and TRBJ1-2; 8 bases are a match to TRBD1. This CDR3 has 15 residues. CDR1 SGHRS and CDR2 YFSETQ come from the germline V gene. V dropped 4 bases and J dropped 5; count of bases not matched to a gene: 10. The CDR3: CASSPGTGPLYGYTF. DNA of the CDR3: TGCGCCAGCAGCCCGGGGACAGGTCCCCTTTATGGCTACACCTTC.

The genes are TRBV9 and TRBJ1-2; TRBD1 is a possible D gene (6 bases). V lost 4 bases and J 7 bases, leaving 23 bases between the germline ends. The CDR3 has 16 amino acids. Germline assignment: CDR1 SGDLS and CDR2 YYNGEE. In nucleotides, the CDR3 is TGTGCCAGCAGCCCACCGGGGGAGGGGGTCCTCGGTGGCTACACCTTC. Protein sequence: CASSPPGEGVLGGYTF.

This chain links TRBV6-4 with TRBJ1-6; 7 positions agree with TRBD1. The CDR3 consists of 13 residues. CDR1 MRHNA and CDR2 SNTAGT come from the germline V gene. The V gene end was trimmed by 8 bases and the J gene end by 3 bases; junction bases not matched to a gene: 1. CDR3 region: CASGDSYNSPLHF. CDR3 DNA: TGTGCCAGCGGGGACAGCTATAATTCACCCCTCCACTTT.

The chain joins TRBV27 to TRBJ1-2, with 9 nucleotides matching TRBD1. Per germline, CDR1 MNHEY and CDR2 SMNVEV (reference sequence). Trimming took 5 bases from V and 8 from J; bases not matched to a gene: 9. The CDR3 extends over 14 amino acids. CDR3 residues: CASSPQSGTGGYTF. As DNA, the CDR3 is TGTGCCAGCAGTCCCCAATCCGGGACAGGGGGCTACACCTTC.